The clone carrying this T cell receptor (beta chain) occurred once. Antigen unknown. Only Caucasian adults living in Nashville, Tennessee made up the donor group. These data belong to a study of shared clonotypes between healthy human individuals. Sequencing used immunoSEQ multiplex PCR; TCRdb keeps in-frame clones, though not all of them. The repertoire includes about 2.3 million clones, more than 85% of them detected once, and 0.3% to 0.4% sits in the top ten. The V and J ends lost 6 bases and 8 bases, in that order; junction bases with no gene match: 12. Germline CDR1 SGHRS, CDR2 YFSETQ. This CDR3 has 17 residues. Study-wide results and limits: Around 4.7% was the fraction of naive CD4 clonotypes found shared across a handful of donors. Non-shared clonotypes were found to have lower generation probabilities than the clonotypes that were shared by all four of the sorted-subset donors. Expectations were that clonotype sharing among donors would be affected by sequencing depth.

Sequenced input: naive CD4+ T cells from PBMCs. Documented subset: CD45RA+ positively selected. The receptor was derived from a man younger than 35 in good health. Some clones in this sample may be carry-over from other donors' samples. This rearrangement joins TRBV5-1 to TRBJ2-1; 15 bases are a match to TRBD2. The CDR3 loop is CASNKGLAGGFVDEQFF. The CDR3 DNA sequence: TGCGCCAGCAACAAGGGACTAGCGGGAGGCTTTGTCGATGAGCAGTTCTTC.